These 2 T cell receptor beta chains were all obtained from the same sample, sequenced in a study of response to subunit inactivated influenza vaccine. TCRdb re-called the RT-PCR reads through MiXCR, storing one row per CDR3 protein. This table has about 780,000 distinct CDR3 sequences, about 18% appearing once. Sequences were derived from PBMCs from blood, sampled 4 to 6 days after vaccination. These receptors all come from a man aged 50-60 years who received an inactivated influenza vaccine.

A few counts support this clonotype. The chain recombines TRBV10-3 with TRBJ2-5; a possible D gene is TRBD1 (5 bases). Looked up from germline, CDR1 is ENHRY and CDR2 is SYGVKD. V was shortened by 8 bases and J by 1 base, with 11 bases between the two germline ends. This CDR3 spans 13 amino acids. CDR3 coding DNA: TGTGCCATCGGGCAGGGTATCCAAGAGACCCAGTACTTC. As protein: CAIGQGIQETQYF.

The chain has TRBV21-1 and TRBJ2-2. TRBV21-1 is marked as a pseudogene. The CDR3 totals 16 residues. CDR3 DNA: TGTGCCAGCGTCACCACAAGGACCAAAAACACCGGGGAGCTGTTTTTT. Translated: CASVTTRTKNTGELFF.